This TCR beta chain was retrieved from a study of cytomegalovirus exposure and HLA in healthy donors. Whole-study findings and limits: Later on, an analysis found that several of the most significant clusters appeared to be linked to common viral pathogens, which included parvovirus B19.

Germline CDR1 reads SGHRS; CDR2 reads YFSETQ. The CDR3 is made up of 14 amino acids. V lost 4 bases to trimming and J lost 2 bases, with 12 bases between them. With respect to this clone: Its antigen is unidentified.

PCR primers comprised 60 Vbeta and 13 Jbeta primers. Profiling relied on immunoSEQ multiplex PCR, and the TCRdb table lists in-frame clones only, not all of them. In the table there are roughly 120,000 clones, around three quarters of which are singletons. This sequence was found in a male donor in good health and CMV-seronegative. Sequences were obtained from PBMCs. This rearrangement joins TRBV5-1 to TRBJ1-1, with D tentatively TRBD1 (5 bases). The CDR3 nucleotides are TGCGCCAGCAGCCCGCCGACAGAAAACACTGAAGCTTTCTTT. It specifies CASSPPTENTEAFF.